This T cell receptor (beta chain) was identified during a study of T-cell memory formation after mild COVID-19. Overall study context: Largely donor-specific sequence clusters came from a couple of donors.

This clonotype has more than one count but fewer than ten. Its target is unknown. Study-level points and caveats: Day 37-peaking second-wave clones had unconfirmed SARS-CoV-2 specificity.

Unmatched junction bases numbered 27, after V lost 4 bases and J lost 2 bases. This CDR3 is 22 amino acids long. Germline loops: CDR1 SGHRS, CDR2 YFSETQ. Constant-segment primers served in 5'RACE that generated TCR alpha and TCR beta cDNA libraries bearing sample barcodes and UMIs. MiXCR, run by TCRdb on the 5' RACE reads, gives a single entry per CDR3 protein. The repertoire holds about 320,000 distinct CDR3 sequences, with 14% as singletons. The source of this sequence is a man aged 18 to 35 who had mild COVID-19 (a few samples of this study predate the infection). Cell type and time point are not known. The chain carries TRBV5-1 and TRBJ2-3; 8 nucleotides align to TRBD2. The material sequenced was PBMCs or a T cell subset sorted from them (not recorded which). CDR3 sequence: CASSRRPPFGGAVSSYTDTQYF. DNA for the CDR3: TGCGCCAGCAGCCGCCGGCCCCCCTTCGGGGGGGCCGTTAGTTCGTACACAGATACGCAGTATTTT.